Following are 25 T cell receptor beta chains from one sample sequenced in a study of blood T cell repertoires in COVID-19. The repertoire was sequenced with immunoSEQ multiplex PCR; TCRdb's copy has only in-frame clones and lacks some. The repertoire holds fewer than 200,000 clones, with approximately 90% as singletons. Sequenced material: peripheral blood. These receptors all come from a woman aged 70 to 79 with COVID-19, enrolled during active disease.

In this sample, this clone turned up once. This sequence joins TRBV12-5 and TRBJ2-3; 10 bases are a match to TRBD2. Trimming removed 6 bases from V and 4 bases from J; junction bases left unmatched: 7. The CDR3 runs 15 residues. Germline loops: CDR1 LGHNT, CDR2 FRNRAP. The CDR3 DNA sequence: TGTGCTAGTGGGATCGGGACTAGCGTCGCAGATACGCAGTATTTT. Its translation: CASGIGTSVADTQYF.

CDR3 in amino acids: CASSVGRSYNEQFF. CDR3 DNA: TGTGCCAGCAGCGTCGGGAGGTCCTACAATGAGCAGTTCTTC. V is TRBV6-2 or TRBV6-3 and J is TRBJ2-1; TRBD2 aligns across 7 bases. The ends lost 6 bases at V and 1 base at J; junction bases unmatched: 3. Germline lookup yields CDR1 MNHEY and CDR2 SVGEGT. The CDR3 loop spans 14 amino acids.

J is TRBJ2-5 and V is TRBV5-4; D may be TRBD1 (6 bases). Germline CDR1 reads SGHNT; CDR2 reads YYREEE (reference sequence). The V gene lost 2 bases and the J gene lost 2 bases, with 10 bases spanning the gap. CDR3 size: 14 residues. The CDR3 region is CASSLRTGQETQYF. The CDR3 bases are TGTGCCAGCAGCTTACGAACAGGGCAAGAGACCCAGTACTTC. Together with reference TRBV5-4 and TRBJ2-5, the CDR3 gives the full variable domain: ETGVTQSPTHLIKTRGQQVTLRCSSQSGHNTVSWYQQALGQGPQFIFQYYREEENGRGNFPPRFSGLQFPNYSSELNVNALELDDSALYLCASSLRTGQETQYFGPGTRLLVL.

The V gene is TRBV30, the J gene TRBJ1-1; no firm D call. V was cut by 5 bases and J by 5 bases, with 12 bases left in between. CDR3 size: 12 residues. CDR1 is GTSNPN and CDR2 is SVGIG in the germline V gene (reference sequence). This CDR3 is CAWRPLETEAFF. DNA for the CDR3: TGTGCCTGGCGTCCCCTCGAGACTGAAGCTTTCTTT.

The chain couples TRBV28 to TRBJ1-5, with 7 positions matching TRBD1. Germline CDR1 reads MDHEN; CDR2 reads SYDVKM. V shed 6 bases and J 0 bases; nucleotides not matched to a gene: 5. CDR3 length equals 15 residues. The CDR3 coding sequence is TGTGCCAGCAGACCCACAGGGGATAGCAATCAGCCCCAGCATTTT. It yields the protein CASRPTGDSNQPQHF.

This clone appeared once. This chain links TRBV18 with TRBJ2-7; D might be TRBD2 (6 bases). This CDR3 spans 14 amino acids. Per germline, CDR1 KGHSH and CDR2 LQKENI. With 3 bases removed from V and 1 base from J, the gap between germline ends came to 10 bases. This chain's CDR3 is CASSPNSGSYEQYF. CDR3 sequence (DNA): TGTGCCAGCTCACCGAATAGCGGATCCTACGAGCAGTACTTC.

The chain links TRBV5-1 to TRBJ1-1; D may be TRBD1 (6 bases). Germline lookup yields CDR1 SGHRS and CDR2 YFSETQ. V lost 3 bases to trimming and J lost 3 bases, with 9 bases between them. There are 13 residues in the CDR3. The CDR3 reads CASSWTDYTEAFF. In nucleotides, the CDR3 is TGCGCCAGCAGCTGGACAGATTACACTGAAGCTTTCTTT.

This clone was seen more than once but under ten times. The chain carries TRBV19 and TRBJ1-1, with 7 bases lining up with TRBD1. CDR1 and CDR2 (germline): LNHDA, SQIVND (reference sequence). After removal of 0 bases from V and 1 base from J, the junction contained 2 bases not matched to a gene. The CDR3 sequence is 15 residues long. The CDR3 loop reads CASSIDGDRNTEAFF. In nucleotides, the CDR3 is TGTGCCAGTAGTATAGATGGGGACAGGAACACTGAAGCTTTCTTT.

Note on this clone: This CDR3 is also generated by other DNA sequences in the sample. The chain has TRBV12-3 or TRBV12-4 and TRBJ2-1; D is unclear. Trimming pared 5 bases from V and 4 bases from J, leaving 3 bases between. The CDR3 has 11 residues. The CDR3 nucleotides read TGTGCCAGCAGTCAGTACAATGAGCAGTTCTTC. Its translation is CASSQYNEQFF.

The J gene is TRBJ2-7, the V gene TRBV6-2 or TRBV6-3; a weak D match, TRBD2 (6 bases). V lost 1 base and J 2 bases, leaving 12 bases between the germline ends. CDR3 length: 15 residues. Germline loops: CDR1 MNHEY, CDR2 SVGEGT. CDR3 protein: CASSYLVGGAYEQYF. The CDR3 DNA reads TGTGCCAGCAGTTACTTGGTGGGAGGCGCCTACGAGCAGTACTTC.

The CDR3 DNA reads TGTGCCAGCTCACCCGACAGGGGGGACTATGGCTACACCTTC. It translates to CASSPDRGDYGYTF. V gene TRBV18 combines with J gene TRBJ1-2; 9 positions match TRBD1. The CDR3 totals 14 residues. Germline CDR1 is KGHSH and CDR2 is LQKENI. The V gene end was trimmed by 3 bases and the J gene end by 3 bases; junction bases not matched to a gene: 2.

This clone is a singleton in its sample. The rearrangement joins TRBV28 to TRBJ1-5, with a possible D match to TRBD1 (5 bases). The germline CDR1 and CDR2 sequences are MDHEN and SYDVKM. The CDR3 runs 15 residues. V lost 4 bases, J lost 3 bases, and 13 bases lay in between. The CDR3 region has the DNA TGTGCCAGCAGTTGGCGGGGGGGGTACAATCAGCCCCAGCATTTT. Its protein product is CASSWRGGYNQPQHF.

The J gene is TRBJ1-6, the V gene TRBV27, with 8 bases fitting TRBD1. CDR3 length equals 15 residues. Germline lookup yields CDR1 MNHEY and CDR2 SMNVEV (reference sequence). With 2 bases clipped from V and 9 bases from J, the junction kept 6 bases outside the gene matches. Written as DNA, the CDR3 is TGTGCCAGCAGTTTAGGTGCAGGGGGCGGTTCACCCCTCCACTTT. It codes for CASSLGAGGGSPLHF.

The V call is TRBV30, the J call TRBJ2-3, with D unresolved. Trimming stripped 3 bases from V and 1 base from J, with 8 bases between. The CDR3 spans 13 residues. Germline CDR1 is GTSNPN and CDR2 is SVGIG (reference sequence). The CDR3 region has the DNA TGTGCCTGGAGGACCCGGGGCACAGATACGCAGTATTTT. Its protein product is CAWRTRGTDTQYF.

The chain carries TRBV5-4 and TRBJ2-7, with D maybe TRBD2 (5 bases). Per germline, CDR1 SGHNT and CDR2 YYREEE (reference sequence). Trimming cost V 4 bases and J 6 bases, with 20 bases left between them. The CDR3 consists of 15 residues. This chain's CDR3 is CASSLTSNPSIEQYF. CDR3 in DNA: TGTGCCAGCAGCCTCACTAGTAACCCGTCGATCGAGCAGTACTTC.

This clone has a handful of counts. The J gene is TRBJ2-1, the V gene TRBV2; 10 positions agree with TRBD2. This CDR3 contains 17 residues. V shed 6 bases, J shed 7 bases, and the junction held 15 bases outside the gene matches. The germline V gene encodes CDR1 SNHLY and CDR2 FYNNEI. CDR3 DNA sequence: TGTGCCAGCAGGGGCACCCCGGGACTAGCGCGAACTAATGAGCAGTTCTTC. This codes for CASRGTPGLARTNEQFF.

This clone was picked up a small number of times. The chain is built from TRBV7-3 and TRBJ2-6; 7 bases align to TRBD1. V shed 6 bases and J 0 bases; nucleotides not matched to a gene: 5. The CDR3 runs to 16 residues. The germline V gene has CDR1 SGHTA and CDR2 FQGTGA. This chain's CDR3 is CASSRQGSSGANVLTF. The CDR3 bases are TGTGCCAGCAGTAGACAGGGAAGCTCTGGGGCCAACGTCCTGACTTTC.

The chain uses TRBV7-9 and TRBJ1-2; D is unresolved. V dropped 3 bases and J dropped 4 bases, with 6 bases sitting between them. This CDR3 spans 12 amino acids. The germline V gene encodes CDR1 SEHNR and CDR2 FQNEAQ (reference sequence). CDR3 DNA: TGTGCCAGCAGCTTGTCCCTCTATGGCTACACCTTC. Amino acids: CASSLSLYGYTF. Variable domain in full (rest from reference TRBV7-9 and TRBJ1-2): DTGVSQNPRHKITKRGQNVTFRCDPISEHNRLYWYRQTLGQGPEFLTYFQNEAQLEKSRLLSDRFSAERPKGSFSTLEIQRTEQGDSAMYLCASSLSLYGYTFGSGTRLTVV.

The genes are TRBV11-2 and TRBJ2-5, with D perhaps TRBD2 (5 bases). The length of the CDR3 is 13 residues. Trimming shortened V by 5 bases and J by 1 base, and 8 bases separated the two germline ends. Per the germline V gene, CDR1 is SGHAT and CDR2 is FQNNGV. In DNA, the CDR3 is TGTGCCAGCAGCAAGACTATCCAAGAGACCCAGTACTTC. Its protein product is CASSKTIQETQYF.

The V call is TRBV19, the J call TRBJ1-1; possible D gene TRBD1, 6 bases. The CDR3 totals 13 residues. Germline lookup yields CDR1 LNHDA and CDR2 SQIVND (reference sequence). Between the trimmed V and J ends, which lost 6 bases and 3 bases, there was a span of 11 bases. The chain's CDR3 is CASRQGRDTEAFF. Here the CDR3 DNA reads TGTGCCAGTAGACAGGGCCGGGACACTGAAGCTTTCTTT.

The chain has TRBV19 and TRBJ1-1; D is unclear. The CDR3 is 13 amino acids. V was clipped by 10 bases and J by 0 bases, with 12 bases between them. From germline, CDR1 is LNHDA and CDR2 SQIVND (reference sequence). The CDR3 is CATRVGLNTEAFF. CDR3 DNA sequence: TGTGCCACTCGGGTTGGGTTGAACACTGAAGCTTTCTTT.

CDR3 coding DNA: TGTGCCAGCGCGGGGGGGCAGGGACTCACAGATACGCAGTATTTT. Amino acids: CASAGGQGLTDTQYF. The gene calls are TRBV6-5 and TRBJ2-3, with 9 bases lining up with TRBD2. J gave up 2 bases and V 8 bases, and 8 bases lay outside the gene matches. The germline V gene has CDR1 MNHEY and CDR2 SVGAGI. This CDR3 is built from 15 residues.

The J gene is TRBJ2-4, the V gene TRBV30; possibly TRBD1 or TRBD2 for D (6 bases each). Trimming shortened V by 5 bases and J by 10 bases, and 12 bases separated the two germline ends. The CDR3 has 11 residues. Per the germline V gene, CDR1 is GTSNPN and CDR2 is SVGIG (reference sequence). CDR3 bases: TGTGCCTGGGGGGGGCCGCATATTCAGTACTTC. Translated: CAWGGPHIQYF.

The CDR3 DNA reads TGTGCCAGCAGCCAAGAGTCTCCCGGGAACTCCTACGAGCAGTACTTC. Amino acids: CASSQESPGNSYEQYF. This sequence joins TRBV3-1 (or the pseudogene TRBV3-2) and TRBJ2-7, with D possibly TRBD2 on 5 matching bases. The V and J ends lost 0 bases and 0 bases respectively, with 12 bases between them. The germline V gene has CDR1 LGHDT and CDR2 YNNKEL (reference sequence). This CDR3 contains 16 residues.

The chain uses TRBV7-3 and TRBJ2-3, with TRBD1 matching 9 bases. CDR1 SGHTA and CDR2 FQGTGA come from the germline V gene. The CDR3 sequence is 15 residues long. J was trimmed by 1 base and V by 5 bases; bases with no gene match: 4. This CDR3 is CASSPGQGRTDTQYF. In DNA form, the CDR3 reads TGTGCCAGCAGCCCGGGACAGGGCCGCACAGATACGCAGTATTTT.